These 15 T cell receptor beta chains came from one sample sequenced in a study of PD-L1 blockade in urothelial cancer. Clones were sequenced by immunoSEQ multiplex PCR, and TCRdb holds only the in-frame ones, with some missing. This table holds over 45,000 clones, 70% to 90% found once. The sequenced sample was PBMCs, obtained around atezolizumab (anti-PD-L1) treatment. The receptors originated from a man between 60 and 75 years old with urothelial cancer.

The J gene is TRBJ1-2, the V gene TRBV19; D is undetermined. V was clipped by 10 bases and J by 4 bases, with 22 bases between them. From germline, CDR1 is LNHDA and CDR2 SQIVND (reference sequence). The CDR3 runs 15 residues. In nucleotides, the CDR3 is TGTGCCACGGTCCCGACACCCACTGCGTCCTATGGCTACACCTTC. This codes for CATVPTPTASYGYTF.

The V gene is TRBV9, the J gene TRBJ1-3; D is ambiguous. The CDR3 has 16 amino acids. Trimming left V 3 bases short and J 0 bases short, with 13 bases between. From germline, CDR1 is SGDLS and CDR2 YYNGEE. DNA for the CDR3: TGTGCCAGCAGCGACCGGGTCGCCCTCTCTGGAAACACCATATATTTT. Its protein is CASSDRVALSGNTIYF.

The chain links TRBV5-5 to TRBJ2-5, with 7 bases matching TRBD1. CDR1 and CDR2 from the germline V gene are SGHKS and YYEKEE (reference sequence). Trimming at V came to 4 bases and at J to 5 bases, leaving 5 bases not matched to a gene. The CDR3 is 13 residues long. The CDR3 nucleotides are TGTGCCAGCAGCCGACAGGGACGGGAGACCCAGTACTTC. Protein product: CASSRQGRETQYF.

The chain recombines TRBV2 with TRBJ2-2, with D possibly being TRBD2 (7 bases). This CDR3 region has 15 residues. Between the trimmed V and J ends, which lost 3 bases and 4 bases, there was a span of 12 bases. Germline CDR1 and CDR2: SNHLY and FYNNEI. CDR3 in DNA: TGTGCCAGCAGTGAGGGGGGGGCCGGCACCGGGGAGCTGTTTTTT. It yields the protein CASSEGGAGTGELFF.

The chain uses TRBV9 and TRBJ2-1; 8 nucleotides align to TRBD2. Unmatched junction bases numbered 8, after V lost 3 bases and J lost 9 bases. This CDR3 has 14 residues. Germline loops: CDR1 SGDLS, CDR2 YYNGEE. The CDR3 loop reads CASSAGLEYGEQFF. CDR3 nucleotides: TGTGCCAGCAGCGCGGGACTAGAATACGGTGAGCAGTTCTTC.

The chain recombines TRBV6-1 with TRBJ1-5; D uncertain. Trimming shortened V by 5 bases and J by 7 bases, and 9 bases separated the two germline ends. CDR3 length: 12 residues. CDR1 and CDR2 from the germline V gene are MNHNS and SASEGT. The CDR3 sequence: CASSLPGQPQHF. CDR3 nucleotide sequence: TGTGCCAGCAGTCTTCCAGGCCAGCCCCAGCATTTT.

The chain joins TRBV4-3 to TRBJ1-4, with D maybe TRBD1 (5 bases). Trimming took 0 bases from V and 0 from J, leaving 14 bases between them. Germline V gives CDR1 LGHNA, CDR2 YSLEER. The CDR3 sequence is 18 residues long. The CDR3 bases are TGCGCCAGCAGCCAAGATTTAGGGGCTGGCCCAACTAATGAAAAACTGTTTTTT. The encoded protein is CASSQDLGAGPTNEKLFF.

This clone was seen once. V gene TRBV5-8 combines with J gene TRBJ2-5; TRBD1 aligns across 8 bases. With 4 bases clipped from V and 2 bases from J, the junction kept 4 bases outside the gene matches. Looked up from germline, CDR1 is SGHTS and CDR2 is YDEGEE. CDR3 length: 14 amino acids. CDR3 sequence: CASSRRQGQETQYF. The CDR3 nucleotides are TGTGCCAGCAGCAGAAGACAGGGGCAAGAGACCCAGTACTTC.

This chain uses TRBV10-2 with TRBJ1-5; TRBD1 aligns across 10 bases. The V segment lost 6 bases and the J segment 0 bases; nucleotides outside the gene matches: 8. From germline, CDR1 is WSHSY and CDR2 SAAADI. The CDR3 consists of 17 residues. The CDR3 region has the DNA TGCGCCAGCAGCGATGACAGGGGGCAGGGTAGCAATCAGCCCCAGCATTTT. As protein: CASSDDRGQGSNQPQHF.

This rearrangement joins TRBV6-6 to TRBJ2-3; 8 nucleotides agree with TRBD1. Per germline, CDR1 MNHNY and CDR2 SVGAGI (reference sequence). The J segment lost 3 bases and the V segment lost 4 bases, leaving 6 bases of the junction unmatched. The length of the CDR3 is 15 residues. The CDR3 is CASSFPGQGTDTQYF. DNA for the CDR3: TGTGCCAGCAGTTTCCCCGGACAGGGAACAGATACGCAGTATTTT.

This rearrangement joins TRBV2 to TRBJ1-1; 11 bases are a match to TRBD1. V trimming: 7 bases; J trimming: 5 bases; junction bases outside the gene matches: 6. Germline CDR1 and CDR2: SNHLY and FYNNEI. This CDR3 spans 14 amino acids. The CDR3 nucleotides are TGTGCCAGCACCCGCGGACAGGGGGCAACTGAAGCTTTCTTT. This translates into CASTRGQGATEAFF. The full variable domain, rest sourced from reference TRBV2 and TRBJ1-1, is EPEVTQTPSHQVTQMGQEVILRCVPISNHLYFYWYRQILGQKVEFLVSFYNNEISEKSEIFDDQFSVERPDGSNFTLKIRSTKLEDSAMYFCASTRGQGATEAFFGQGTRLTVV.

The chain recombines TRBV7-3 with TRBJ2-1; 9 nucleotides line up with TRBD2. Germline V gene lookup returns CDR1 SGHTA and CDR2 FQGTGA. The CDR3 runs to 16 residues. Trimming cost V 1 base and J 7 bases; bases outside gene matches: 8. CDR3 protein: CASSLNGGGAANEQFF. Here the CDR3 DNA reads TGTGCCAGCAGCTTAAACGGCGGGGGGGCCGCAAATGAGCAGTTCTTC.

Here the CDR3 reads CASRLTERGNQPQHF. The DNA for the CDR3 is TGTGCCAGTAGATTGACCGAGAGGGGCAATCAGCCCCAGCATTTT. V usage is TRBV19 and J usage is TRBJ1-5; D ambiguous. Trimming took off 6 bases at V and 2 bases at J, with 14 bases between the two ends. Germline V gene sequence: CDR1 LNHDA, CDR2 SQIVND (reference sequence). The CDR3 consists of 15 residues.

This chain links TRBV4-1 with TRBJ1-2, with D unresolved. The V and J ends lost 0 bases and 8 bases respectively, with 10 bases between them. CDR1 and CDR2 (germline): MGHRA, YSYEKL. This CDR3 comprises 13 residues. Here the CDR3 DNA reads TGCGCCAGCAGCCAAGAGCCTCGTGAGGGCTACACCTTC. It is translated as CASSQEPREGYTF.

This clone has just a few counts. The chain links TRBV15 to TRBJ1-2; TRBD1 might be the D (6 bases). V was cut by 6 bases and J by 2 bases, with 13 bases left in between. CDR1 LNHNV and CDR2 YYDKDF come from the germline V gene (reference sequence). The CDR3 has 14 amino acids. CDR3: CATRVTGPNYGYTF. The CDR3 DNA reads as TGTGCCACCAGAGTCACAGGGCCCAACTATGGCTACACCTTC. Combining the CDR3 with reference TRBV15 and TRBJ1-2 gives the whole variable domain DAMVIQNPRYQVTQFGKPVTLSCSQTLNHNVMYWYQQKSSQAPKLLFHYYDKDFNNEADTPDNFQSRRPNTSFCFLDIRSPGLGDTAMYLCATRVTGPNYGYTFGSGTRLTVV.